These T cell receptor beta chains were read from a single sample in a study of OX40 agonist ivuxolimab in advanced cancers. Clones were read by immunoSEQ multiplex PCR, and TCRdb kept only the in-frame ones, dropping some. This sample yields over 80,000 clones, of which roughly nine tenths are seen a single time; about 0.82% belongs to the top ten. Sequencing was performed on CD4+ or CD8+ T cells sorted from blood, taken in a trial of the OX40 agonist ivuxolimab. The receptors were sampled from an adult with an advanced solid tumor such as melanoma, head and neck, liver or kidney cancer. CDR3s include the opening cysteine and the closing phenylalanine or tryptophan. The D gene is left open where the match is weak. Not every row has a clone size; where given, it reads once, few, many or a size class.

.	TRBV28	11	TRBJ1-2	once	TGTGCCAGCAGGGACTTTTATGGCTACACCTTC	CASRDFYGYTF
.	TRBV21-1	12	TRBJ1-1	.	TGTGCCAGCATGCCGAGCAGCGGACAGGCTTTCTTT	CASMPSSGQAFF
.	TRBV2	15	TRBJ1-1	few	TGTGCCAGCAGTGATAGCCCGGGCAGGGCGGGTGAAGCTTTCTTT	CASSDSPGRAGEAFF
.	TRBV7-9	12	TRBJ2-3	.	TGTGCCAGCAGCGACCACACAGATACGCAGTATTTT	CASSDHTDTQYF
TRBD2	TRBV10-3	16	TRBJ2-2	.	TGTGCCATCAGCCCGGGACTAGCGGGATTCACCGGGGAGCTGTTTTTT	CAISPGLAGFTGELFF
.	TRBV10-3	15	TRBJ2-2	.	TGTGCCATCAGTGAGCGAACAGGTTTCACCGGGGAGCTGTTTTTT	CAISERTGFTGELFF
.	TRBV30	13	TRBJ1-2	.	TGTGCCTGGAGTGCCCTACCTAACTATGGCTACACCTTC	CAWSALPNYGYTF
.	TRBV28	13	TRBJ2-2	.	TGTGCCAGCAGTTTACGAGGAACCGGGGAGCTGTTTTTT	CASSLRGTGELFF
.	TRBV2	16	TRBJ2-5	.	TGTGCCAGCAGTGAATTAGGGGTAGACACCTTAGAGACCCAGTACTTC	CASSELGVDTLETQYF
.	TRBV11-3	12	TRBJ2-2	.	TGTGCCAGCAGCTTAAGCACCGGGGAGCTGTTTTTT	CASSLSTGELFF
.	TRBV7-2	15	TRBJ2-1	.	TGTGCCAGCAGCCGAGGGTGGCGGGACTACAATGAGCAGTTCTTC	CASSRGWRDYNEQFF
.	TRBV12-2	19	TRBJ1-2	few	TGTGCAAGTCGCTCCCATGGGGATGTAGGCAGGGGGCACAGGTATGGCTACACCTTC	CASRSHGDVGRGHRYGYTF
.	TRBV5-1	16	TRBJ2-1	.	TGCGCCAGCAGCTTGGAATCGGGGACTTTCTACAATGAGCAGTTCTTC	CASSLESGTFYNEQFF
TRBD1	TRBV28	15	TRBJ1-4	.	TGTGCCAGCAGTTTCCCGACAGGGCTCGGAGAAAAACTGTTTTTT	CASSFPTGLGEKLFF
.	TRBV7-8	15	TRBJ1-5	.	TGTGCCAGCAGCTCGGGGGCCGGGAACAATCAGCCCCAGCATTTT	CASSSGAGNNQPQHF
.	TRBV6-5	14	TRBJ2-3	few	TGTGCCAGCAGTTATAGCAGGGGCACAGATACGCAGTATTTT	CASSYSRGTDTQYF
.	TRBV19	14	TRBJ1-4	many	TGTGCCAGTAGTATAGGCATGGGGGATGAAAAACTGTTTTTT	CASSIGMGDEKLFF
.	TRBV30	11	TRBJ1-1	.	TGTGCCCGACAGGAATACACTGAAGCTTTCTTT	CARQEYTEAFF
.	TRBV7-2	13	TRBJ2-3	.	TGTGCCAGCAGCTTAACTGGCACAGATACGCAGTATTTT	CASSLTGTDTQYF
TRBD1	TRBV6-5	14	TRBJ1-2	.	TGTGCCAGCAGTCCTCGGGGGACAGAATATGGCTACACCTTC	CASSPRGTEYGYTF
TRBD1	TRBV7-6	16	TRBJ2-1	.	TGTGCCAGCAGCTCGGACAGGCAAAGCTCCTACAATGAGCAGTTCTTC	CASSSDRQSSYNEQFF
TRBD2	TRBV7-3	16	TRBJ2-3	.	TGTGCCAGCAGCTTAGCAGCGGGAGGGGGCCCAGATACGCAGTATTTT	CASSLAAGGGPDTQYF
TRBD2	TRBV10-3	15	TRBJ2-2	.	TGTGCCATCAGTCCCTTAGCGGGAGAAGGCGGGGAGCTGTTTTTT	CAISPLAGEGGELFF
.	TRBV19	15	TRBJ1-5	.	TGTGCCAGTAGTCCCAGACAGTATAGCAATCAGCCCCAGCATTTT	CASSPRQYSNQPQHF
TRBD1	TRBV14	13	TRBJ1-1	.	TGTGCCAGCAGCGGAACAGGGGACACTGAAGCTTTCTTT	CASSGTGDTEAFF
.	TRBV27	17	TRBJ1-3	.	TGTGCCAGCAGCCTGCCGAGGGACACTATCTCTGGAAACACCATATATTTT	CASSLPRDTISGNTIYF
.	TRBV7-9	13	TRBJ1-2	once	TGTGCCAGCAGCTTAAACAGGGAGTATGGCTACACCTTC	CASSLNREYGYTF
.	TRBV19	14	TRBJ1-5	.	TGTGCCAGTAGTATGAACGGTAGGAATCAGCCCCAGCATTTT	CASSMNGRNQPQHF
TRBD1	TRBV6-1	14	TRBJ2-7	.	TGTGCCAGCAGCCGAATGGGGGCAGGGGGCGAGCAGTACTTC	CASSRMGAGGEQYF
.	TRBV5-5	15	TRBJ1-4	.	TGTGCCAGCAGCTTCCAGGTAGCAACTAATGAAAAACTGTTTTTT	CASSFQVATNEKLFF
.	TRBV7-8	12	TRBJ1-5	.	TGTGCCTCGGGCACGAGCAATCAGCCCCAGCATTTT	CASGTSNQPQHF
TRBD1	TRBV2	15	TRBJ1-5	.	TGTGCCAGCAGTGTCTCCGGGACAGCAGATCAGCCCCAGCATTTT	CASSVSGTADQPQHF
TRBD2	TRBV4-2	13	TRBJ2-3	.	TGTGCCAGTTTAGCGGGAGCGTCGGATACGCAGTATTTT	CASLAGASDTQYF
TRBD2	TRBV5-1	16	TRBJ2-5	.	TGCGCCAGCAGCTTGGCCGTGACTAGCAGCCAAGAGACCCAGTACTTC	CASSLAVTSSQETQYF
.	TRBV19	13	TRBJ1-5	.	TGTGCCAGTAGTATCATTGGCAATCAGCCCCAGCATTTT	CASSIIGNQPQHF
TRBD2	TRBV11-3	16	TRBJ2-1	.	TGTGCCAGCAGCTTAGATGGGGCGGGAGGGTACAATGAGCAGTTCTTC	CASSLDGAGGYNEQFF
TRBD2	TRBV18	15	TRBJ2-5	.	TGTGCCAGCTCACCGAGGGAGGGCCATCAAGAGACCCAGTACTTC	CASSPREGHQETQYF
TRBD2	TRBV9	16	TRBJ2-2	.	TGTGCCAGCAGCGTAGGACTAGCGGGAGGGTTCGGGGAGCTGTTTTTT	CASSVGLAGGFGELFF
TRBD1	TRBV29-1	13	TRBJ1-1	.	TGCAGCGTTGGGACAGGGGGTAACACTGAAGCTTTCTTT	CSVGTGGNTEAFF
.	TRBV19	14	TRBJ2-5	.	TGTGCCAGTAGTATAGGACCCCTCCACGAGACCCAGTACTTC	CASSIGPLHETQYF
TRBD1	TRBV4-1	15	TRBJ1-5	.	TGCGCCAGCAGCCAAGGACAGGGGGCGTCTCAGCCCCAGCATTTT	CASSQGQGASQPQHF
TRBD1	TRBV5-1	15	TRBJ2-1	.	TGCGCCAGCAGCTTGGAGGGACAGGGGGACAATGAGCAGTTCTTC	CASSLEGQGDNEQFF
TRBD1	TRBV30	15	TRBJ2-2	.	TGTGCCTGGAGTAGGGTGACAGGGTTCACCGGGGAGCTGTTTTTT	CAWSRVTGFTGELFF
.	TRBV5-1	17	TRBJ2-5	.	TGCGCCAGCAGCTTGGAGTTCGGGGCTCGGGGGATGGAGACCCAGTACTTC	CASSLEFGARGMETQYF
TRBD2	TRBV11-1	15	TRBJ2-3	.	TGTGCCAGCAGTCTAGCGGGAGCAGGTACAGATACGCAGTATTTT	CASSLAGAGTDTQYF
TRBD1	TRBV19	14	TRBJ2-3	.	TGTGCCAGTAGCCCCGGGGACAGAAGAGATACGCAGTATTTT	CASSPGDRRDTQYF
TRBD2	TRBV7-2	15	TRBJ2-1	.	TGTGCCAGCAGCTTCAGCGGGGGGGCCTACAATGAGCAGTTCTTC	CASSFSGGAYNEQFF
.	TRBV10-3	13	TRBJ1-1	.	TGTGCCATCAGTGGGAACAGGGAAACTGAAGCTTTCTTT	CAISGNRETEAFF
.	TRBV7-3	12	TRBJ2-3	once	TGTGCCAGCAGCCACTATGGGGGGACGCAGTATTTT	CASSHYGGTQYF
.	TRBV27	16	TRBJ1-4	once	TGTGCCAGCAGTAAACTCACAGGGATGGCTAATGAAAAACTGTTTTTT	CASSKLTGMANEKLFF
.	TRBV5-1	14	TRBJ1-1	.	TGCGCCAGCAGCCTAGACTCAATTTACACTGAAGCTTTCTTT	CASSLDSIYTEAFF
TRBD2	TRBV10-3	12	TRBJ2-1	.	TGTGCCATCCGTGGCGGGAGGGATGAGCAGTTCTTC	CAIRGGRDEQFF
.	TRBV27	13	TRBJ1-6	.	TGTGCCAGCATGGGTACCCGTGGCTCACCCCTCCACTTT	CASMGTRGSPLHF
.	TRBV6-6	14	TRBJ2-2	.	TGTGCCAGCAGTTATTCACAGAACACCGGGGAGCTGTTTTTT	CASSYSQNTGELFF